The 17 T cell receptor beta chains below come from one sample, sequenced in a study of post-analysis software for immune sequencing data. Findings and caveats of the study: In patients, a few TRBV segments were more frequent than in controls, with TRBV5-6, TRBV5-1 and TRBV20-1 among them.

These receptors' targets are unknown. Every TCR beta cDNA library bore unique molecular identifiers. Each CDR3 protein is one row after TCRdb ran MiXCR on the PCR reads. The profile shows approximately 250,000 distinct CDR3 sequences, about 40% of them singletons. Input material: blood. The receptors stem from a girl between 5 and 17 years old with multiple sclerosis.

V gene TRBV28 combines with J gene TRBJ1-2, with D uncertain. Trimming cost V 10 bases and J 4 bases, with 19 bases left between them. This CDR3 has 14 amino acids. Germline V gene data show CDR1 as MDHEN and CDR2 as SYDVKM. The CDR3 DNA reads as TGTGCCACCTCACCCAGAGGGCGAAGCTATGGCTACACCTTC. Its protein is CATSPRGRSYGYTF.

The chain has TRBV6-5 and TRBJ2-3, with a tentative D call TRBD2 (5 bases). V was clipped by 7 bases and J by 5 bases, with 19 bases between them. There are 15 residues in the CDR3. CDR1 MNHEY and CDR2 SVGAGI come from the germline V gene. The CDR3 loop reads CASTGRGRRQDTQYF. The CDR3 bases are TGTGCCAGCACCGGTCGGGGTCGAAGGCAAGATACGCAGTATTTT.

This clonotype came up many times. This rearrangement joins TRBV28 to TRBJ2-1, with D perhaps matching TRBD1 (6 bases). The V gene lost 5 bases and the J gene lost 2 bases, with 10 bases spanning the gap. CDR1 and CDR2 from the germline V gene are MDHEN and SYDVKM. This CDR3 spans 14 amino acids. CDR3 sequence (DNA): TGTGCCAGCAGTACCAGGGGCCCCTACAATGAGCAGTTCTTC. Its protein product is CASSTRGPYNEQFF.

With respect to this clonotype: A much larger clone lies one base from this, so it may be a read error. The chain joins TRBV11-2 to TRBJ2-1; D is ambiguous. The germline V gene has CDR1 SGHAT and CDR2 FQNNGV. There are 15 residues in the CDR3. The V end was cut by 0 bases, the J end by 4 bases, with 10 bases between. The CDR3 protein is CASSLEPVRYNEQFF. In nucleotides, the CDR3 is TGTGCCAGCAGCTTAGAGCCGGTCAGGTACAATGAGCAGTTCTTC.

This sequence joins TRBV6-5 and TRBJ2-7; D is possibly TRBD1 (6 bases). This CDR3 spans 15 amino acids. The germline gives CDR1 MNHEY, CDR2 SVGAGI. V was shortened by 6 bases and J by 2 bases, with 17 bases between the two germline ends. The CDR3 loop is CASSPPRGGPYEQYF. CDR3 DNA: TGTGCCAGCAGCCCCCCCAGGGGTGGACCCTACGAGCAGTACTTC.

This chain connects TRBV6-5 to TRBJ1-5; D remains unclear. V lost 2 bases to trimming and J lost 5 bases, with 7 bases between them. The CDR3 is made up of 13 amino acids. Germline V lookup: CDR1 MNHEY, CDR2 SVGAGI. The CDR3 coding sequence is TGTGCCAGCAGTTACGGGCAGTATCAGCCCCAGCATTTT. Protein product: CASSYGQYQPQHF.

Many counts were recorded for this clonotype. This chain uses TRBV5-1 with TRBJ2-3, with 9 bases matching TRBD1. CDR1 and CDR2 (germline): SGHRS, YFSETQ. CDR3 length: 14 amino acids. Germline trimming cut 3 bases from V and 3 bases from J; bases unmatched to any gene: 2. CDR3 nucleotides: TGCGCCAGCAGCTCTGGACAGGGGACAGATACGCAGTATTTT. It codes for CASSSGQGTDTQYF.

This clonotype was seen a handful of times. A read error may explain this, as a much larger clone is one base away. This chain connects TRBV4-1 to TRBJ2-1; D uncertain. Germline V gene lookup returns CDR1 MGHRA and CDR2 YSYEKL. V was shortened by 0 bases and J by 9 bases, with 18 bases between the two germline ends. The CDR3 sequence is 16 residues long. CDR3 sequence: CASSQDDSFSCAEQFF. The CDR3 nucleotides are TGCGCCAGCAGCCAAGACGACTCGTTCTCTTGTGCTGAGCAGTTCTTC.

At least ten counts were recorded for this clonotype. The chain has TRBV6-2 or TRBV6-3 and TRBJ2-7; D not resolved. The CDR3 runs 15 residues. Between the trimmed V and J ends, which lost 5 bases and 4 bases, there was a span of 18 bases. The germline V gene has CDR1 MNHEY and CDR2 SVGEGT. The CDR3 sequence: CASSPTGPKQYEQYF. CDR3 coding DNA: TGTGCCAGCAGTCCGACCGGCCCCAAACAATACGAGCAGTACTTC.

This clonotype was found a few times. The gene calls are TRBV2 and TRBJ1-1; D is unresolved. The V gene's germline CDR1 is SNHLY and CDR2 FYNNEI. The CDR3 has 11 residues. Trimming left V 2 bases short and J 8 bases short, with 6 bases between. For the CDR3, the DNA is TGTGCCAGCAGTGAACACGGAGAAGCTTTCTTT. It specifies CASSEHGEAFF.

This clonotype was counted at least ten times. The chain joins TRBV5-1 to TRBJ1-1; D remains ambiguous. V was clipped by 3 bases and J by 3 bases, with 12 bases between them. The CDR3 runs 14 residues. CDR1 and CDR2 (germline): SGHRS, YFSETQ. As DNA, the CDR3 is TGCGCCAGCAGCTCCCGCGATGGGGACACTGAAGCTTTCTTT. Its protein is CASSSRDGDTEAFF.

This clonotype was counted at least ten times. The V gene is TRBV10-2, the J gene TRBJ2-3; possible D gene TRBD2, 7 bases. V was cut by 10 bases and J by 0 bases, with 14 bases left in between. Germline CDR1 is WSHSY and CDR2 is SAAADI. CDR3 length: 14 residues. The CDR3 DNA is TGCGCCACTAAAGGGGGGGTTAGCACAGATACGCAGTATTTT. Encoded protein: CATKGGVSTDTQYF.

Remarks on this clonotype: One end of the junction is discordant with germline, which a read error may explain. The chain carries TRBV15 and TRBJ2-5; TRBD1 matches 7 bases. The CDR3 is 15 residues long. Germline loops: CDR1 LNHNV, CDR2 YYDKDF (reference sequence). CDR3 nucleotides: TGTGCCACCAGCAGAGTAGTGACAGGGAGAGAGGCCCAGTACTTC. Residues: CATSRVVTGREAQYF.

This clonotype was observed many times. The chain couples TRBV6-6 to TRBJ2-7; D is uncertain. Trimming cost V 0 bases and J 4 bases, with 13 bases left between them. CDR1 is MNHNY and CDR2 is SVGAGI in the germline V gene (reference sequence). The CDR3 is made up of 15 amino acids. The CDR3: CASSYSGSGPYEQYF. The DNA of the CDR3 is TGTGCCAGCAGTTACTCGGGTTCTGGGCCTTACGAGCAGTACTTC.

This clonotype has only a few counts. This sequence may be a read error, since a much larger clone differs from it by one base. The chain joins TRBV20-1 to TRBJ2-1; D is unclear. Trimming cost V 2 bases and J 9 bases, with 11 bases left between them. The CDR3 sequence is 12 residues long. Germline V CDR1 and CDR2: DFQATT, SNEGSKA (reference sequence). The CDR3 DNA is TGCAGTGCTAGAAAGGGTGGGGTTGAGCAGTTCTTC. Translation gives CSARKGGVEQFF.

The V gene is TRBV10-3, the J gene TRBJ1-1; D not resolved. Germline V gene sequence: CDR1 ENHRY, CDR2 SYGVKD. The CDR3 spans 13 residues. V was cut by 8 bases and J by 3 bases, with 13 bases left in between. In DNA, the CDR3 is TGTGCCATCGGATCTGCTTGGGACACTGAAGCTTTCTTT. This translates into CAIGSAWDTEAFF.

On this clonotype: A clone one base away is much larger, so this may be a read error. The chain carries TRBV4-1 and TRBJ2-7; D not certain. CDR3 size: 15 residues. V lost 0 bases to trimming and J lost 5 bases, with 14 bases between them. The germline CDR1 and CDR2 sequences are MGHRA and YSYEKL. CDR3 residues: CASSQDHYSAHEQYF. CDR3 DNA: TGCGCCAGCAGCCAAGATCATTACAGCGCGCACGAGCAGTACTTC.